The clone carrying this T cell receptor beta chain was seen a handful of times. The data were taken from a study of CD8 T cells in Susac syndrome. Study-level background: Sequencing included Susac syndrome patients, roughly six of them with active disease and under ten in remission. Treatment status at blood draw for the Susac syndrome patients was therapy-naive, corticosteroids, or intravenous immunoglobulin alone.

Random hexamers primed reverse transcription of about 0.5 to 1 ug RNA. Amplification of TCR beta CDR3 spanned 54 Vbeta and 13 Jbeta via immunoSEQ multiplex PCR. TCRdb analysed the immunoSEQ multiplex PCR reads with MiXCR anew, one entry per CDR3 protein. Counted here are some 200,000 distinct CDR3 sequences, approximately 95% occurring once; the ten biggest clones make up less than 0.2%. Germline assignment: CDR1 MRHNA and CDR2 SNTAGT. Trimming removed 6 bases from V and 1 base from J, with 12 bases in between. The CDR3 extends over 14 amino acids. The chain employs TRBV6-4 and TRBJ1-1; D might be TRBD1 (5 bases). This clonotype originated in a human donor with Susac syndrome. What was sequenced was CD8+ T cells from PBMCs. The CDR3 loop reads CASSATGANTEAFF. The CDR3 DNA reads as TGTGCCAGCAGCGCCACCGGGGCGAACACTGAAGCTTTCTTT.